A selection of T cell receptor beta chains follows, all from one sample in a study of T-cell memory formation after mild COVID-19. TCRdb processed the 5' RACE reads anew with MiXCR; each CDR3 protein has one entry. Here the sample spans about 30,000 distinct CDR3 sequences, about 12% being singletons. The sample consisted of PBMCs or a T cell subset sorted from them (not recorded which). The receptors come from an adult woman who had mild COVID-19 (a few samples of this study predate the infection). Cell type and time point are not known. CDR3s include the opening cysteine and the closing phenylalanine or tryptophan. Expanded clones are given a class, and other clones once, few, many or no size at all.

>TRBJ2-6|TRBV20-1|many
CSARTGTGSGANVLTF
>TRBJ2-7|TRBV18|-
CASSRDRAYEQYF
>TRBJ1-3|TRBV2|many
CAGTVGTMGNTIYF
>TRBJ2-5|TRBV25-1|many
CASSELVPGAETQYF
>TRBJ2-1|TRBV6-2/TRBV6-3|few
CASSYSGLAGVYNEQFF
>TRBJ2-7|TRBV11-3|many
CASSNPGQGPYEQYF
>TRBJ2-2|TRBV9|many
CASSVGTGGRTGELFF
>TRBJ1-1|TRBV4-1|many
CASSYDMNTEAFF
>TRBJ2-7|TRBV4-2|many
CASSQGVYEQYF
>TRBJ1-5|TRBV4-2|many
CASSQAVQGGNQPQHF
>TRBJ2-1|TRBV5-1|medium-sized
CASSLSRDRGLDEQFF
>TRBJ2-7|TRBV7-9|many
CASSPTGPSYEQYF
>TRBJ1-3|TRBV24-1|many
CATSDEGHAGNTIYF
>TRBJ1-1|TRBV6-5|many
CASSYYGGGTEAFF
>TRBJ2-5|TRBV20-1|many
CSARDGGNQETQYF
>TRBJ2-1|TRBV12-3/TRBV12-4|many
CASSLAGSGRSYNEQFF
>TRBJ2-1|TRBV4-1|many
CASSQDWGVRANEQFF
>TRBJ1-2|TRBV7-9|-
CASSRSGLNPSYTF
>TRBJ1-1|TRBV7-6|few
CASSLPPTANTEAFF
>TRBJ2-7|TRBV25-1|many
CASSDHGLAPSSYEQYF